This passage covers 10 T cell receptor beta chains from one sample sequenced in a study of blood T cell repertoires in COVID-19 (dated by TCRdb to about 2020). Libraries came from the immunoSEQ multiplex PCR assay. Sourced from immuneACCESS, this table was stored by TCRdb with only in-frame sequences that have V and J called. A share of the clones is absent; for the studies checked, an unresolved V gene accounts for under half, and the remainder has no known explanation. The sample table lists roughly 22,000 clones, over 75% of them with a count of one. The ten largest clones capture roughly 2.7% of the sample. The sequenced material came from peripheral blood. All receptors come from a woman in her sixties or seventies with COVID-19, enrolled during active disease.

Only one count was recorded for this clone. The CDR3 DNA reads TGTGCCAGCAGCCCACGGGGAGATGGCTACACCTTC. This codes for CASSPRGDGYTF. V gene TRBV7-9 combines with J gene TRBJ1-2, with D uncertain. The CDR3 runs 12 residues. Trimming pared 5 bases from V and 6 bases from J, leaving 10 bases between. The V gene's germline CDR1 is SEHNR and CDR2 FQNEAQ (reference sequence).

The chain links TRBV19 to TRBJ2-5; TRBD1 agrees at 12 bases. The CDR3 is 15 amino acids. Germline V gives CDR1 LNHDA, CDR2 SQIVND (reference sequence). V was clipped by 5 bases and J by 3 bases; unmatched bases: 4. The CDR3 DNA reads TGTGCCAGTAGTGGAGGGACAGGGGGCAAAGAGACCCAGTACTTC. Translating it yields CASSGGTGGKETQYF. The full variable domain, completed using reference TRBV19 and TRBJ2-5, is DGGITQSPKYLFRKEGQNVTLSCEQNLNHDAMYWYRQDPGQGLRLIYYSQIVNDFQKGDIAEGYSVSREKKESFPLTVTSAQKNPTAFYLCASSGGTGGKETQYFGPGTRLLVL.

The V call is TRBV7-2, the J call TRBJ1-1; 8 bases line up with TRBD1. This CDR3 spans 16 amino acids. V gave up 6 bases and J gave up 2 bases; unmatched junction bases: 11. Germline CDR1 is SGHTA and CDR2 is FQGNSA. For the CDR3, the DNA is TGTGCCAGCAGTCGAGGCCCGGGACAGGTAAACACTGAAGCTTTCTTT. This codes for CASSRGPGQVNTEAFF.

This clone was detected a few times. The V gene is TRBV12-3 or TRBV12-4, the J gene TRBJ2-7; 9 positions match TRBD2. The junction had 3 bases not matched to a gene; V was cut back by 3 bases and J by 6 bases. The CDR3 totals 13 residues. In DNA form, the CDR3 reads TGTGCCAGCAGTTTGGCGGGGGGGACCGAGCAGTACTTC. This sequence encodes CASSLAGGTEQYF.

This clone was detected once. CDR3 region: CASRLAGYNEQFF. The CDR3 DNA is TGTGCCAGCCGACTAGCGGGTTACAATGAGCAGTTCTTC. The chain recombines TRBV7-2 with TRBJ2-1; 10 bases are a match to TRBD2. CDR1 and CDR2 (germline): SGHTA, FQGNSA. This CDR3 region has 13 residues. The V gene end was trimmed by 8 bases and the J gene end by 4 bases; junction bases not matched to a gene: 2.

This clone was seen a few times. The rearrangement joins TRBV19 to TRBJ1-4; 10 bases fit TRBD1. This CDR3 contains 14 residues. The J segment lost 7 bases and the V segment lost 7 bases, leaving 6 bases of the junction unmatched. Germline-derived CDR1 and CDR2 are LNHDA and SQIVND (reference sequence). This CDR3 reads CASTRQGASEKLFF. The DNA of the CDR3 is TGTGCCAGTACCAGACAGGGGGCGTCTGAAAAACTGTTTTTT.

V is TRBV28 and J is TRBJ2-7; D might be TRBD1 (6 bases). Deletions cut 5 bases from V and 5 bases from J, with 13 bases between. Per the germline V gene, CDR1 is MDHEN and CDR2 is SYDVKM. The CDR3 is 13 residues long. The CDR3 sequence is CASSATGIHEQYV. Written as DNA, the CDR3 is TGTGCCAGCAGTGCTACAGGGATCCACGAGCAGTACGTC.

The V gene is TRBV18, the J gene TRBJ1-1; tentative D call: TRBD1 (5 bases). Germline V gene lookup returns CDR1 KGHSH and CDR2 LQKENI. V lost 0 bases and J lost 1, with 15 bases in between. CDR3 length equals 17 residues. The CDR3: CASSPPGPQGKNTEAFF. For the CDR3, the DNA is TGTGCCAGCTCACCACCGGGGCCCCAGGGTAAGAACACTGAAGCTTTCTTT.

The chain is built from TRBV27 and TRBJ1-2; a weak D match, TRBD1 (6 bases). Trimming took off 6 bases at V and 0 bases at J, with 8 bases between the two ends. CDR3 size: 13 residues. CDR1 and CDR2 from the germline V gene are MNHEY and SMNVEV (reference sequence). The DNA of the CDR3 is TGTGCCAGCAGGCGGACAGCTAACTATGGCTACACCTTC. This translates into CASRRTANYGYTF.

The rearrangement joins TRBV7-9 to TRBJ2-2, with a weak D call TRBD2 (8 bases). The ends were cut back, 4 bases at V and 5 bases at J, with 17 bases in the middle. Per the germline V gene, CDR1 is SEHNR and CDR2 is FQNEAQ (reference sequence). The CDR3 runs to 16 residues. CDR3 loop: CASSSSGGGRTGELFF. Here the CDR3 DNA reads TGTGCCAGCAGCTCCTCGGGAGGGGGCCGTACCGGGGAGCTGTTTTTT.